The rows below give T cell receptor beta chains drawn from one sample of a study of patients and donors after allogeneic stem cell transplantation. TCRdb called the RT-PCR reads again in MiXCR, with one record for every CDR3 protein. The data contain about 200,000 distinct CDR3 sequences, over 30% of them singletons. The sequenced material came from blood, either unsorted or a sorted T cell fraction (not recorded which). These TCRs come from a human donor who was either an allogeneic HSCT recipient or a stem cell or donor lymphocyte infusion donor (not recorded which). It is not recorded whose cells these are; they may come from a transplant donor. CDR3s include the opening cysteine and the closing phenylalanine or tryptophan. The D gene is left open where the match is weak. The size entry is marked missing in some rows and otherwise reads once, few, many or a size class.

TRBJ2-3 TRBD2 TRBV5-1 once CASRKLAASTDTQYF TGCGCCAGCAGGAAACTAGCGGCTAGCACAGATACGCAGTATTTT
TRBJ1-4 - TRBV10-3 - CAISDEGPPFATNEKLFF TGTGCCATCAGTGATGAGGGGCCACCTTTTGCAACTAATGAAAAACTGTTTTTT
TRBJ2-5 TRBD1 TRBV24-1 - CATSGGTGDSYQETQYF TGTGCCACCAGTGGGGGGACAGGGGACTCCTACCAAGAGACCCAGTACTTC
TRBJ1-2 - TRBV20-1 - CSVRDRPPTPFGYTF TGCAGTGTTAGAGATAGACCCCCGACCCCCTTTGGCTACACCTTC
TRBJ1-1 - TRBV28 - CASIRAGWNTEAFF TGTGCCAGCATACGGGCAGGGTGGAACACTGAAGCTTTCTTT
TRBJ1-1 - TRBV7-8 few CASSPTWHTEAFF TGTGCCAGCAGTCCAACATGGCACACTGAAGCTTTCTTT
TRBJ1-2 TRBD1 TRBV4-1 few CASSQVGPGQGYGYTF TGCGCCAGCAGCCAAGTCGGTCCGGGACAGGGGTACGGCTACACCTTC
TRBJ2-1 TRBD2 TRBV12-3/TRBV12-4 - CASSPGAAGDFNEQFF TGTGCCAGCAGCCCTGGGGCAGCGGGGGACTTCAATGAGCAGTTCTTC
TRBJ2-3 - TRBV5-1 - CASTSRGISTDTQYF TGCGCCAGCACGTCTAGGGGAATAAGCACAGATACGCAGTATTTT
TRBJ1-4 - TRBV4-1 - CASSQVIGEKLFF TGCGCCAGCAGCCAAGTAATCGGAGAAAAACTGTTTTTT
TRBJ1-2 TRBD1 TRBV2 - CASSVTPGQGINYGYTF TGTGCCAGCAGTGTTACCCCGGGACAGGGCATTAACTATGGCTACACCTTC
TRBJ2-7 - TRBV5-1 once CASSLIGGNEQYF TGCGCCAGCAGCTTGATAGGCGGGAACGAGCAGTACTTC
TRBJ1-1 - TRBV29-1 - CSVEDRNTEAFF TGCAGCGTTGAAGACAGGAACACTGAAGCTTTCTTT
TRBJ1-3 - TRBV6-6 - CASRPGSGNTIYF TGTGCCAGCAGGCCCGGCTCTGGAAACACCATATATTTT
TRBJ1-1 TRBD1 TRBV7-8 - CASSPGQVWAFF TGTGCCAGCAGCCCCGGACAGGTATGGGCTTTCTTT
TRBJ2-7 - TRBV5-1 - CASSLQAPLDEQYF TGCGCCAGCAGCTTGCAGGCCCCTCTGGACGAGCAGTACTTC
TRBJ1-6 - TRBV6-1 - CTWNSPLHF TGCACCTGGAATTCACCCCTCCACTTT
TRBJ1-1 - TRBV2 few CASAKGTEAFF TGTGCCAGTGCAAAGGGGACTGAAGCTTTCTTT
TRBJ2-5 - TRBV15 many CATSRDAGYQETQYF TGTGCCACCAGCAGAGATGCAGGGTACCAAGAGACCCAGTACTTC
TRBJ2-5 - TRBV4-3 - CASSQFATNQETQYF TGCGCCAGCAGCCAATTTGCGACTAATCAAGAGACCCAGTACTTC
TRBJ2-1 TRBD2 TRBV6-5 few CASRRTSGVVEQFF TGTGCCAGCAGGAGGACTAGCGGGGTGGTTGAGCAGTTCTTC
TRBJ1-4 - TRBV5-1 - CASSLGLGTNEKLFF TGCGCCAGCAGCTTGGGTTTGGGGACTAATGAAAAACTGTTTTTT
TRBJ2-7 - TRBV6-1 few CASSRTLGIYEQYF TGTGCCAGCAGCCGCACATTAGGTATCTACGAGCAGTACTTC
TRBJ1-6 - TRBV20-1 few CSATGTENSPLHF TGCAGTGCTACCGGGACGGAGAATTCACCCCTCCACTTT
TRBJ2-7 TRBD1 TRBV2 few CASSDGTGGFDEQYF TGTGCCAGCAGTGATGGGACAGGGGGCTTCGACGAGCAGTACTTC
TRBJ2-5 TRBD1 TRBV4-1 - CASSRRDREGETQYF TGCGCCAGCAGCCGCCGGGACAGGGAGGGAGAGACCCAGTACTTC
TRBJ2-7 - TRBV12-3/TRBV12-4 - CASTPPAGAYEQYF TGTGCCAGCACCCCCCCTGCAGGAGCCTACGAGCAGTACTTC
TRBJ1-1 - TRBV3-1 once CASSPSSAEAFF TGTGCCAGCAGCCCATCATCCGCTGAAGCTTTCTTT
TRBJ2-7 - TRBV27 - CASSRGAGSYEQYF TGTGCCAGCAGCCGAGGGGCGGGGTCCTACGAGCAGTACTTC
TRBJ1-4 - TRBV28 few CASSLTGLAEKLFF TGTGCCAGCAGCCTCACAGGGTTGGCTGAAAAACTGTTTTTT
TRBJ2-7 TRBD2 TRBV6-5 - CASKLTSGAYEQYF TGTGCCAGCAAGTTGACTAGCGGGGCCTACGAGCAGTACTTC
TRBJ2-7 - TRBV15 - CATSNGPGHVGEQYF TGTGCCACCAGCAACGGACCGGGCCACGTAGGGGAGCAGTACTTC
TRBJ2-7 - TRBV30 - CAWSVRRGGDEQYF TGTGCCTGGAGTGTACGCAGGGGCGGAGACGAGCAGTACTTC
TRBJ2-5 TRBD1 TRBV28 - CASSLTTGEKETQYF TGTGCCAGCAGTTTAACGACAGGGGAAAAAGAGACCCAGTACTTC
TRBJ1-1 - TRBV20-1 - CSASENRMVGTEAFF TGCAGTGCTAGTGAGAATAGGATGGTTGGAACTGAAGCTTTCTTT
TRBJ1-4 - TRBV20-1 - CSARGGGDKTFIEGEKLFF TGCAGTGCTAGAGGCGGAGGGGACAAGACTTTTATAGAAGGAGAAAAACTGTTTTTT
TRBJ2-2 - TRBV27 few CASSLSTGEYGELFF TGTGCCAGCAGTTTATCAACCGGGGAGTACGGGGAGCTGTTTTTT